This TCR beta chain was retrieved from a study of human T cells and chemical hapten exposure. In the study overall: A roughly 2 cm by roughly 2 cm inner upper arm patch received 2% DPC for sensitization. TCR yields per sample varied, mainly owing to small pooled library volume differences.

TCRdb called the RACE reads again in MiXCR, with one record for every CDR3 protein. Altogether about 93,000 distinct CDR3 sequences are present, about 8% being singletons, with the ten largest covering just over 2.5%. The CDR3 covers 16 residues. CDR1 MNHEY and CDR2 SVGAGI come from the germline V gene. Trimming shortened V by 0 bases and J by 4 bases, and 14 bases separated the two germline ends. Time point noted: pre-sensitization, week 0. Specified treatment: therapeutic diphenylcyclopropenone sensitization with weekly scalp DPC. The sequencing here drew on whole blood, taken in connection with sensitization to the hapten diphenylcyclopropenone (DPC). The source is a man aged 35 to 55 with alopecia areata. Some clones in this sample may be carry-over from other donors' samples. The chain carries TRBV6-5 and TRBJ2-3; D might be TRBD1 or TRBD2, each matching 5 bases. CDR3 loop: CASSYSFGLGADTQYF. The CDR3, as DNA: TGTGCCAGCAGTTACTCATTCGGGTTGGGGGCAGATACGCAGTATTTT.